This T cell receptor (beta chain) was profiled in a study of T cells after yellow fever vaccination. Study findings and constraints: Clones from primary vaccination mostly reappeared after the booster (approximately 96% CD4, 88% CD8). Among all clonotypes, a small share was observed in both CD4 and CD8 compartments.

In its sample, this clonotype was seen a few times. What it recognizes is unknown. Germline CDR1 and CDR2: MGHDK and SYGVNS. The V end lost 5 bases, the J end lost 5 bases, and 15 bases lay between the germline ends. CDR3 length: 15 residues. In making TCR cDNA, 5'RACE template switching added a universal primer site and UMIs to it. TCRdb passed the 5' RACE reads through MiXCR, listing each CDR3 protein once. The table has a few hundred thousand distinct CDR3 sequences, around 21% seen once. This receptor was obtained from a man between 25 and 39 years old who received the YFV17D yellow fever vaccine. The input for sequencing was PBMCs, taken 15 days after the yellow fever booster vaccination. The rearrangement joins TRBV25-1 to TRBJ1-4, with D possibly being TRBD1 (5 bases). CDR3 DNA sequence: TGTGCCAGCAGTCCCCGCGGGGGGGGGAATGAAAAACTGTTTTTT. Its translation: CASSPRGGGNEKLFF.